Each of the 19 T cell receptor beta chains below was sequenced from the same sample in a study of beta chain features in type 1 diabetes. The study's findings and limits: Shortening that was moderate but significant affected the TCRB CDR3s of Type 1 diabetes patients in all four CD4+ subsets.

Reverse transcribing all isolated RNA meant expressed TCRB transcripts were sequenced. Using immunoSEQ multiplex PCR, the repertoire was profiled, and TCRdb retains in-frame clones only, with some absent. This table has 350,000 to 400,000 clones, around 12% appearing once. Their recognized antigens are unknown. The sequencing input was naive CD4+ T cells from blood. These TCRs come from a young woman with type 1 diabetes.

This clone has just a few counts. The rearrangement links TRBV15 to TRBJ1-3; no clear D gene. The germline V gene has CDR1 LNHNV and CDR2 YYDKDF (reference sequence). Trimming pared 2 bases from V and 4 bases from J, leaving 3 bases between. The CDR3 runs 12 residues. CDR3 region: CATSRQGNTIYF. CDR3 nucleotide sequence: TGTGCCACCAGCAGACAAGGAAACACCATATATTTT.

The chain is built from TRBV4-3 and TRBJ2-5, with 7 bases aligning to TRBD1. Germline V gene lookup returns CDR1 LGHNA and CDR2 YSLEER. CDR3 size: 16 residues. V gave up 1 base and J gave up 1 base; unmatched junction bases: 6. CDR3 sequence reads: CASSQGTGEFQETQYF. Here the CDR3 DNA reads TGCGCCAGCAGCCAAGGGACAGGAGAATTCCAAGAGACCCAGTACTTC.

The chain has TRBV25-1 and TRBJ2-3; D is possibly TRBD1 (6 bases). The CDR3 spans 12 residues. Deletions cut 8 bases from V and 8 bases from J, with 14 bases between. CDR1 MGHDK and CDR2 SYGVNS come from the germline V gene. CDR3 protein: CASGQLGGTQYF. As DNA, the CDR3 is TGTGCCAGCGGACAGCTAGGCGGTACGCAGTATTTT.

The chain couples TRBV19 to TRBJ1-2; TRBD1 is a possible D gene (6 bases). Germline CDR1 reads LNHDA; CDR2 reads SQIVND (reference sequence). V lost 5 bases, J lost 7 bases, and 20 bases lay in between. The CDR3 has 15 amino acids. DNA of the CDR3: TGTGCCAGTAGTCCCCTAACAGACAGGCCTAGTGGCTACACCTTC. Its protein is CASSPLTDRPSGYTF.

The chain has TRBV7-9 and TRBJ1-4; D remains ambiguous. The CDR3 contains 12 residues. The germline gives CDR1 SEHNR, CDR2 FQNEAQ (reference sequence). Between the trimmed V and J ends, which lost 5 bases and 9 bases, there was a span of 10 bases. CDR3 loop: CASSPLSQKLFF. CDR3 coding DNA: TGTGCCAGCAGCCCCTTGTCCCAAAAACTGTTTTTT. Based on the CDR3 plus reference TRBV7-9 and TRBJ1-4, the full variable domain is DTGVSQNPRHKITKRGQNVTFRCDPISEHNRLYWYRQTLGQGPEFLTYFQNEAQLEKSRLLSDRFSAERPKGSFSTLEIQRTEQGDSAMYLCASSPLSQKLFFGSGTQLSVL.

The chain carries TRBV9 and TRBJ2-7; D call uncertain. With 0 bases removed from V and 0 bases from J, the gap between germline ends came to 10 bases. CDR3 size: 15 residues. CDR1 SGDLS and CDR2 YYNGEE come from the germline V gene. In nucleotides, the CDR3 is TGTGCCAGCAGCGTAGGAGCCGAAAGCTCCTACGAGCAGTACTTC. It is translated as CASSVGAESSYEQYF.

A few counts support this clone. V gene TRBV6-5 combines with J gene TRBJ2-3, with D possibly matching TRBD1 (5 bases). This CDR3 is 14 amino acids long. Trimming took 6 bases from V and 2 from J, leaving 12 bases between them. Germline assignment: CDR1 MNHEY and CDR2 SVGAGI. Here the CDR3 reads CASRAGYITDTQYF. The CDR3 DNA is TGTGCCAGCAGGGCAGGGTACATCACAGATACGCAGTATTTT.

The chain carries TRBV15 and TRBJ2-2, with D possibly TRBD1 on 6 matching bases. Germline V gene sequence: CDR1 LNHNV, CDR2 YYDKDF (reference sequence). With 5 bases removed from V and 1 base from J, the gap between germline ends came to 14 bases. The CDR3 runs to 16 residues. Here the CDR3 DNA reads TGTGCCACCAGCGTCCAGGGGCGCGGGAACACCGGGGAGCTGTTTTTT. Protein product: CATSVQGRGNTGELFF.

This clone was detected only a few times. This chain joins TRBV19 and TRBJ2-5, with D perhaps TRBD2 (6 bases). Germline lookup yields CDR1 LNHDA and CDR2 SQIVND (reference sequence). The CDR3 covers 12 residues. Trimming pared 6 bases from V and 7 bases from J, leaving 12 bases between. For the CDR3, the DNA is TGTGCCAGTAGACCTGGTAGCGGGACCCAGTACTTC. It codes for CASRPGSGTQYF.

In its sample, this clone was seen a few times. Written as DNA, the CDR3 is TGTGCCAGCTCACCACTGCGGGCCACTGAAGCTTTCTTT. Amino acid sequence: CASSPLRATEAFF. V usage is TRBV18 and J usage is TRBJ1-1; D not certain. The V end was cut by 1 base, the J end by 4 bases, with 7 bases between. Germline V gene sequence: CDR1 KGHSH, CDR2 LQKENI. The CDR3 totals 13 residues.

The chain couples TRBV7-9 to TRBJ2-7; maybe TRBD2 (7 bases). The germline V gene has CDR1 SEHNR and CDR2 FQNEAQ (reference sequence). CDR3 size: 16 residues. V lost 2 bases to trimming and J lost 3 bases, with 17 bases between them. Here the CDR3 DNA reads TGTGCCAGCAGCTTAAGGGGGGGGAAAGGGTACTACGAGCAGTACTTC. Translating it yields CASSLRGGKGYYEQYF.

The gene calls are TRBV7-9 and TRBJ2-2; weak D call: TRBD2 (5 bases). Between the trimmed V and J ends, which lost 4 bases and 5 bases, there was a span of 14 bases. The CDR3 is 15 amino acids. CDR1 is SEHNR, CDR2 FQNEAQ, per germline (reference sequence). CDR3 in amino acids: CASSSASGGTGELFF. The CDR3 bases are TGTGCCAGCAGCTCCGCCTCTGGCGGGACCGGGGAGCTGTTTTTT.

The rearrangement links TRBV4-1 to TRBJ2-5; weak D call: TRBD1 (5 bases). The CDR3 has 16 residues. V gave up 1 base and J gave up 5 bases, with 17 bases separating them. Germline CDR1 MGHRA, CDR2 YSYEKL. For the CDR3, the DNA is TGCGCCAGCAGCCAAGGCCCACTCACAGGTGCGGAGACCCAGTACTTC. It yields the protein CASSQGPLTGAETQYF.

The rearrangement uses TRBV5-1 and TRBJ2-7, with D tentatively TRBD2 (5 bases). The CDR3 length is 15 residues. Germline V gives CDR1 SGHRS, CDR2 YFSETQ. Deletions cut 3 bases from V and 0 bases from J, with 13 bases between. The CDR3 DNA is TGCGCCAGCAGCTCTTCCGGAGGAATCTCCTACGAGCAGTACTTC. Translation: CASSSSGGISYEQYF. The full variable domain, completed using reference TRBV5-1 and TRBJ2-7, is KAGVTQTPRYLIKTRGQQVTLSCSPISGHRSVSWYQQTPGQGLQFLFEYFSETQRNKGNFPGRFSGRQFSNSRSEMNVSTLELGDSALYLCASSSSGGISYEQYFGPGTRLTVT.

This clone was seen only a few times. V gene TRBV29-1 combines with J gene TRBJ1-1; TRBD1 matches 7 bases. The CDR3 spans 14 residues. The V gene end was trimmed by 5 bases and the J gene end by 0 bases; junction bases not matched to a gene: 6. Germline V CDR1 and CDR2: SQVTM, ANQGSEA. Here the CDR3 DNA reads TGCAGCGTTAGAAGGGGGACAGTGAACACTGAAGCTTTCTTT. Its protein is CSVRRGTVNTEAFF.

This chain joins TRBV5-6 and TRBJ2-3; D not resolved. The germline gives CDR1 SGHDT, CDR2 YYEEEE. Trimming took off 4 bases at V and 5 bases at J, with 5 bases between the two ends. The CDR3 sequence is 11 residues long. Written as DNA, the CDR3 is TGTGCCAGCAGCGTGAGAGATACGCAGTATTTT. Its protein is CASSVRDTQYF.

In this sample, this clone turned up once. The J gene is TRBJ2-3, the V gene TRBV6-6, with 7 bases lining up with TRBD2. Germline CDR1 MNHNY, CDR2 SVGAGI (reference sequence). The V gene end was trimmed by 6 bases and the J gene end by 2 bases; junction bases not matched to a gene: 8. The CDR3 is 15 amino acids. The CDR3 sequence is CASRAKAGTTDTQYF. The DNA for the CDR3 is TGTGCCAGCAGGGCCAAAGCGGGGACCACAGATACGCAGTATTTT.

This clone was counted a few times. The chain employs TRBV27 and TRBJ2-7, with D maybe TRBD1 (6 bases). Germline V gene lookup returns CDR1 MNHEY and CDR2 SMNVEV (reference sequence). CDR3 size: 14 residues. V lost 7 bases to trimming and J lost 0 bases, with 13 bases between them. The CDR3 here is CASKAQGFSYEQYF. In DNA form, the CDR3 reads TGTGCCAGCAAGGCACAGGGTTTCTCCTACGAGCAGTACTTC.

V and J are TRBV28 and TRBJ1-2; the D gene is possibly TRBD1 (5 bases). The CDR3 totals 13 residues. With 2 bases removed from V and 5 bases from J, the gap between germline ends came to 9 bases. CDR1 and CDR2 from the germline V gene are MDHEN and SYDVKM. CDR3 nucleotides: TGTGCCAGCAGTTTACTAGGGGAATATGGCTACACCTTC. Its protein product is CASSLLGEYGYTF.